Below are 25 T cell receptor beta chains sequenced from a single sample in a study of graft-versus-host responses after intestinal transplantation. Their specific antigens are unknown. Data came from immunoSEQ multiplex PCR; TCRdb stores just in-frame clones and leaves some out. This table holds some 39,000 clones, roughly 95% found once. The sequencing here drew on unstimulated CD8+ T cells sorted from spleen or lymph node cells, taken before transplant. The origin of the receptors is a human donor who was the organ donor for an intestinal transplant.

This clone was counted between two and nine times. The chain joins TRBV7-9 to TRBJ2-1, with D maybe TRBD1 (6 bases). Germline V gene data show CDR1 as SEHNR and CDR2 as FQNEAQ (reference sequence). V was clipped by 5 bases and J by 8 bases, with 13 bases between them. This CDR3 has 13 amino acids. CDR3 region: CASSVNRVHEQFF. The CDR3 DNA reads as TGTGCCAGCAGCGTGAACAGGGTACATGAGCAGTTCTTC.

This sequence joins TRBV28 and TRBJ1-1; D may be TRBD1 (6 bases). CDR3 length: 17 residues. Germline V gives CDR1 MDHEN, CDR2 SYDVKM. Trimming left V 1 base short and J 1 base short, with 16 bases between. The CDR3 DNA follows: TGTGCCAGCAGTTTATTAGAGGGACACCGGGAGAACACTGAAGCTTTCTTT. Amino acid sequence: CASSLLEGHRENTEAFF.

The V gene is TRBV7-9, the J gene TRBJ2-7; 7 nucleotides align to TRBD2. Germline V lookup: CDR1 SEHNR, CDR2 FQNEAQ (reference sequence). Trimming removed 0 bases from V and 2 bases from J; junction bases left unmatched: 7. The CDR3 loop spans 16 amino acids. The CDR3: CASSLAGSSGTYEQYF. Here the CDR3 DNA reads TGTGCCAGCAGCTTAGCCGGTTCTAGCGGTACCTACGAGCAGTACTTC.

The CDR3, as DNA: TGTGCCAGCAGCTTAGATCAGGGGGGCAATCAGCCCCAGCATTTT. Translation gives CASSLDQGGNQPQHF. J is TRBJ1-5 and V is TRBV7-9; TRBD1 matches 7 bases. This CDR3 spans 15 amino acids. Trimming removed 1 base from V and 2 bases from J; junction bases left unmatched: 2. Germline V lookup: CDR1 SEHNR, CDR2 FQNEAQ (reference sequence).

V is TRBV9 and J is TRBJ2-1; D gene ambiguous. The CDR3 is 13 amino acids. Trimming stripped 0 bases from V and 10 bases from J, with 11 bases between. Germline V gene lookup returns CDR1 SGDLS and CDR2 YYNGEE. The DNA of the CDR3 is TGTGCCAGCAGCGTAGTAACATCCAGGGAGCAGTTCTTC. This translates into CASSVVTSREQFF.

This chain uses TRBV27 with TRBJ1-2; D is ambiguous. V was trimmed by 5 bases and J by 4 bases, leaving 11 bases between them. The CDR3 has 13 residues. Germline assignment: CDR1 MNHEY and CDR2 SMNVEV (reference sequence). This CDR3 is CASSPSLFYGYTF. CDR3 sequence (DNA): TGTGCCAGCAGTCCCAGCCTTTTCTATGGCTACACCTTC.

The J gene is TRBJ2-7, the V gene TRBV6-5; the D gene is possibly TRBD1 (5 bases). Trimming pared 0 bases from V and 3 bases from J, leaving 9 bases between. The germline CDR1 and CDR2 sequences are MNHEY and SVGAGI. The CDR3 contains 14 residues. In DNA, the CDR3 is TGTGCCAGCAGTTACTCGCCAGGGCTCTACGAGCAGTACTTC. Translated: CASSYSPGLYEQYF.

The CDR3 coding sequence is TGTGCCAGCAGTTTACCAACAGCGAACACTGAAGCTTTCTTT. Encoded protein: CASSLPTANTEAFF. V usage is TRBV28 and J usage is TRBJ1-1; D ambiguous. V dropped 2 bases and J dropped 1 base, with 8 bases sitting between them. CDR3 length: 14 amino acids. The V gene's germline CDR1 is MDHEN and CDR2 SYDVKM.

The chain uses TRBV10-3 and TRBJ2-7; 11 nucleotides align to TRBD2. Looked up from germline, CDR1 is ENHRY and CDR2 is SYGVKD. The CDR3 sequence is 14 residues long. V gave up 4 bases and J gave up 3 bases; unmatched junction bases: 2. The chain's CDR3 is CAISGLAGSYEQYF. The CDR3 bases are TGTGCCATCAGTGGACTAGCGGGGAGCTACGAGCAGTACTTC.

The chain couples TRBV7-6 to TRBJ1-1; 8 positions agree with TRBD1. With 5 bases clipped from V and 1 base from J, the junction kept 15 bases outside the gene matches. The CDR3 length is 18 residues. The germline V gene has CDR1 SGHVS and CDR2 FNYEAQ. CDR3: CASSPRTGLTMRNTEAFF. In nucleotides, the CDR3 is TGTGCCAGCAGCCCGAGGACAGGGCTTACGATGAGGAACACTGAAGCTTTCTTT.

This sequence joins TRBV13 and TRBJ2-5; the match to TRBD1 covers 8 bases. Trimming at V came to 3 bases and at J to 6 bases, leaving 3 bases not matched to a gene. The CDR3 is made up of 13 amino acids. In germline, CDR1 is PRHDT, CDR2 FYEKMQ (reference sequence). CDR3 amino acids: CASSLTGEKTQYF. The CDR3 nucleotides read TGTGCCAGCAGCTTGACAGGGGAAAAGACCCAGTACTTC.

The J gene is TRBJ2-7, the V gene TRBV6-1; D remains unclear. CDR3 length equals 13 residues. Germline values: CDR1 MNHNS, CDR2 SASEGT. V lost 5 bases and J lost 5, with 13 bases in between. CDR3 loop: CASSYGGTHEQYF. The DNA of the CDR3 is TGTGCCAGCAGTTATGGCGGCACCCACGAGCAGTACTTC.

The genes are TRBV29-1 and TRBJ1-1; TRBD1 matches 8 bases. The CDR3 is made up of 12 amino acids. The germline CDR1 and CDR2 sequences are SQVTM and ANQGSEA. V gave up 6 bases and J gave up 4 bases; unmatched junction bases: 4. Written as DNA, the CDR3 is TGCAGCGTAGATACAGGGGGCACTGAAGCTTTCTTT. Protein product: CSVDTGGTEAFF.

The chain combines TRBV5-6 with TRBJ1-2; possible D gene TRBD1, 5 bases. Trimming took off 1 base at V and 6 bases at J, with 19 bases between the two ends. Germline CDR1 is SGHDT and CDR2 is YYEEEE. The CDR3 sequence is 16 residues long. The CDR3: CASSLLGVSVGDGYTF. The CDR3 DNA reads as TGTGCCAGCAGCTTGCTGGGGGTATCGGTTGGTGATGGCTACACCTTC.

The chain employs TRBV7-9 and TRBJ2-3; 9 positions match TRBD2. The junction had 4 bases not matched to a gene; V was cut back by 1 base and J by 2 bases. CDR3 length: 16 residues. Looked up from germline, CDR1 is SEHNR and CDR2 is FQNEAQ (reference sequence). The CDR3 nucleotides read TGTGCCAGCAGCTTAGGGGCGGGGGGGTCCACAGATACGCAGTATTTT. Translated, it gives CASSLGAGGSTDTQYF.

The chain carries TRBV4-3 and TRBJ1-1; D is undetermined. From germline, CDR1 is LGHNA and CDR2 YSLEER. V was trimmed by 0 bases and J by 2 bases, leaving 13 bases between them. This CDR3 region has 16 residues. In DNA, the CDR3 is TGCGCCAGCAGCCAAGATCGCGGGTTTCTTAACACTGAAGCTTTCTTT. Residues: CASSQDRGFLNTEAFF.

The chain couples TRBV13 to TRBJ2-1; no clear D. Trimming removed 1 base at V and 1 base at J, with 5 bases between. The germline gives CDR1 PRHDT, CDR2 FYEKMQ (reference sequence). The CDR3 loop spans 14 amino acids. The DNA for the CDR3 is TGTGCCAGCAGCTTAGTATCGTCCTACAATGAGCAGTTCTTC. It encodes CASSLVSSYNEQFF.

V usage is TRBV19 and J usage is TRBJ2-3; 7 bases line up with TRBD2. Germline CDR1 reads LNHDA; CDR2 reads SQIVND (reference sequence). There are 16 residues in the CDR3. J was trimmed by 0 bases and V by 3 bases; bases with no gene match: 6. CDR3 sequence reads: CASSILSGASTDTQYF. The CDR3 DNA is TGTGCCAGTAGTATTCTGAGCGGGGCAAGCACAGATACGCAGTATTTT.

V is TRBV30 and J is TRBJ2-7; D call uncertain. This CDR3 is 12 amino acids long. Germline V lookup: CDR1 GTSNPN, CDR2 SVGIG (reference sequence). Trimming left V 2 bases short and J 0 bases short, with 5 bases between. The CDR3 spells CAWSTGSYEQYF. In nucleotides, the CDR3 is TGTGCCTGGAGTACGGGCTCCTACGAGCAGTACTTC.

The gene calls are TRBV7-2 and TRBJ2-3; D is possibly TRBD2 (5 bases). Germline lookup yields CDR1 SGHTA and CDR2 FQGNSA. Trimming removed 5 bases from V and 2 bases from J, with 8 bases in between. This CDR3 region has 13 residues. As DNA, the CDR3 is TGTGCCAGCAGCCAAGGACTCACAGATACGCAGTATTTT. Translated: CASSQGLTDTQYF.

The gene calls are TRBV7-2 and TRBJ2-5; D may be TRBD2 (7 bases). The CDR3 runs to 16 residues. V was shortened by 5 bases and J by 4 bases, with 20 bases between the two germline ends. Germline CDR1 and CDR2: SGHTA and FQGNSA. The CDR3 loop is CASSIGGGPGLETQYF. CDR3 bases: TGTGCCAGCAGCATAGGGGGGGGGCCGGGTTTAGAGACCCAGTACTTC.

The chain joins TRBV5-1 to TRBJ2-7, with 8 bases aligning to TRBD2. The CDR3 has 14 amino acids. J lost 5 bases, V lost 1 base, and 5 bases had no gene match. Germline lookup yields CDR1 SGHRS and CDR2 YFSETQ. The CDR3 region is CASSLTGGIDEQYF. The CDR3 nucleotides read TGCGCCAGCAGCTTGACGGGGGGGATCGACGAGCAGTACTTC.

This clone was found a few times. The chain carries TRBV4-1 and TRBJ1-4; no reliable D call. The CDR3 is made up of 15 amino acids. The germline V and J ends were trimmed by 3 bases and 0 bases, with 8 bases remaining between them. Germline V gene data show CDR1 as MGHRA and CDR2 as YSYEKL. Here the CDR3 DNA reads TGCGCCAGCAGCCAGCTGACGGCAACTAATGAAAAACTGTTTTTT. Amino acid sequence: CASSQLTATNEKLFF.

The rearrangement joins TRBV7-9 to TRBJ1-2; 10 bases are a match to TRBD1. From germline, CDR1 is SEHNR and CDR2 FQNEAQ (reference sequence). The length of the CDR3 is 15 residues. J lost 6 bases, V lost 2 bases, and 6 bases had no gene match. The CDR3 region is CASSLWGTGADGYTF. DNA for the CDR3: TGTGCCAGCAGCTTATGGGGGACAGGGGCGGATGGCTACACCTTC. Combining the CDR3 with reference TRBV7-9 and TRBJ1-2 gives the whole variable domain DTGVSQNPRHKITKRGQNVTFRCDPISEHNRLYWYRQTLGQGPEFLTYFQNEAQLEKSRLLSDRFSAERPKGSFSTLEIQRTEQGDSAMYLCASSLWGTGADGYTFGSGTRLTVV.

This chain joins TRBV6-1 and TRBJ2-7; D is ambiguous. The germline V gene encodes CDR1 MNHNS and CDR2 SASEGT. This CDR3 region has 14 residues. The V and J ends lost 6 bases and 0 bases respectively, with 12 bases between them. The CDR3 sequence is CASSGRMSSYEQYF. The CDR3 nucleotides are TGTGCCAGCAGCGGACGGATGAGCTCCTACGAGCAGTACTTC.